The present entry profiles one T cell receptor (beta chain) with its context. The antigen remains undetermined. The entry originates in a study of OX40 agonist ivuxolimab in advanced cancers. In the study overall: Those enrolled were approximately 87% male, with a mean age of around 60 years and ages from 23 to 79. Overall study results and limits: It was not determined which antigens were specifically recognized by the peripheral T cells that had undergone clonal expansion.

The protocol was immunoSEQ multiplex PCR, while the TCRdb copy is restricted to in-frame clones and leaves out a portion. This sample has roughly 110,000 clones, with approximately 89% found just once. The length of the CDR3 is 15 residues. V lost 3 bases, J lost 1 base, and 10 bases lay in between. Per the germline V gene, CDR1 is SNHLY and CDR2 is FYNNEI. The rearrangement joins TRBV2 to TRBJ2-1; no clear D gene. The source of this sequence is an adult with an advanced solid tumor such as melanoma, head and neck, liver or kidney cancer. The sequencing used CD4+ or CD8+ T cells sorted from blood, collected in a trial of the OX40 agonist ivuxolimab. The CDR3 is CASSDTIPSYNEQFF. CDR3 DNA sequence: TGTGCCAGCAGTGACACCATCCCGTCCTACAATGAGCAGTTCTTC.